The 7 T cell receptor beta chains below come from one sample, sequenced in a study of blood T cell repertoires in COVID-19. Generated by immunoSEQ multiplex PCR, the TCRdb table keeps only in-frame clones and is missing some. The sample includes hundreds of thousands of clones, roughly 90% of them seen just once. Sequencing was done on a sample of peripheral blood. All receptors derive from a woman in her 30s with COVID-19, enrolled during active disease.

V and J are TRBV2 and TRBJ2-1; D possibly corresponds to TRBD2 (6 bases). The CDR3 extends over 13 amino acids. Trimming took off 4 bases at V and 9 bases at J, with 13 bases between the two ends. CDR1 SNHLY and CDR2 FYNNEI come from the germline V gene. CDR3 nucleotide sequence: TGTGCCAGCAGTGTGGTAGGGCGGGGTGAGCAGTTCTTC. This encodes CASSVVGRGEQFF.

The chain couples TRBV6-5 to TRBJ2-5; D gene ambiguous. CDR3 length: 14 amino acids. V gave up 0 bases and J gave up 2 bases, with 7 bases separating them. Germline CDR1 MNHEY, CDR2 SVGAGI. CDR3: CASSYSKQQETQYF. The CDR3 DNA follows: TGTGCCAGCAGTTACTCGAAACAGCAAGAGACCCAGTACTTC.

The chain links TRBV6-5 to TRBJ2-6; D is unclear. This CDR3 region has 14 residues. V was cut by 2 bases and J by 0 bases, with 2 bases left in between. Germline CDR1 reads MNHEY; CDR2 reads SVGAGI. Written as DNA, the CDR3 is TGTGCCAGCAGTTACCACTCTGGGGCCAACGTCCTGACTTTC. Translation gives CASSYHSGANVLTF.

Here the CDR3 reads CASSPGLAGTGELFF. The CDR3 DNA follows: TGTGCCAGCAGTCCCGGACTAGCGGGGACCGGGGAGCTGTTTTTT. The gene calls are TRBV2 and TRBJ2-2, with 12 nucleotides matching TRBD2. This CDR3 region has 15 residues. The germline gives CDR1 SNHLY, CDR2 FYNNEI. The ends lost 5 bases at V and 5 bases at J; junction bases unmatched: 3.

This clone was counted between two and nine times. The V and J genes are TRBV25-1 and TRBJ2-2, with D possibly matching TRBD1 (5 bases). Per germline, CDR1 MGHDK and CDR2 SYGVNS. The CDR3 is made up of 14 amino acids. Trimming stripped 7 bases from V and 6 bases from J, with 15 bases between. The CDR3 protein is CASTPQGEAGELFF. CDR3 DNA: TGTGCCAGCACCCCCCAGGGCGAAGCCGGGGAGCTGTTTTTT.

The chain links TRBV2 to TRBJ2-5; TRBD1 might be the D (5 bases). Germline V gives CDR1 SNHLY, CDR2 FYNNEI. This CDR3 has 15 residues. Trimming shortened V by 2 bases and J by 5 bases, and 15 bases separated the two germline ends. The DNA for the CDR3 is TGTGCCAGCAGTGAAAAAGTGGGCAGGGTTGAGACCCAGTACTTC. Its protein is CASSEKVGRVETQYF.

This chain's CDR3 is CASVAIPSGRIGSYNEQFF. DNA for the CDR3: TGTGCCAGTGTTGCCATACCTAGCGGGAGGATCGGGTCCTACAATGAGCAGTTCTTC. This sequence joins TRBV19 and TRBJ2-1; 11 positions match TRBD2. This CDR3 contains 19 residues. Losses at the gene ends were 8 bases for V and 1 base for J; bases not matched to a gene: 16. Germline CDR1 and CDR2: LNHDA and SQIVND (reference sequence).